The entry that follows covers one T cell receptor beta chain sequence. The antigen remains unidentified. TCRdb processed the reads anew with MiXCR; each CDR3 protein has one entry. The sample holds about 770,000 distinct CDR3 sequences, roughly 28% seen once. The sample belongs to a study of T cell repertoires in cytomegalovirus infection. Study in general: CMV infection plus the matching HLA type was flagged by public TCR beta signatures.

The sequencing used cultured CD8+ T cells from PBMCs, collected from culture after CMV antigen stimulation. This TCR was recovered from a human donor in good health (CMV status not recorded). Some clones in this sample may be carry-over from other donors' samples.

The CDR3 bases are TGTGCCAGCAGTTTTGGACTTCCTCTTTACGAGCAGTACTTC. This encodes CASSFGLPLYEQYF. The chain carries TRBV27 and TRBJ2-7; possible D gene TRBD2, 5 bases. The CDR3 extends over 14 amino acids. V lost 3 bases to trimming and J lost 4 bases, with 13 bases between them. The V gene's germline CDR1 is MNHEY and CDR2 SMNVEV (reference sequence).